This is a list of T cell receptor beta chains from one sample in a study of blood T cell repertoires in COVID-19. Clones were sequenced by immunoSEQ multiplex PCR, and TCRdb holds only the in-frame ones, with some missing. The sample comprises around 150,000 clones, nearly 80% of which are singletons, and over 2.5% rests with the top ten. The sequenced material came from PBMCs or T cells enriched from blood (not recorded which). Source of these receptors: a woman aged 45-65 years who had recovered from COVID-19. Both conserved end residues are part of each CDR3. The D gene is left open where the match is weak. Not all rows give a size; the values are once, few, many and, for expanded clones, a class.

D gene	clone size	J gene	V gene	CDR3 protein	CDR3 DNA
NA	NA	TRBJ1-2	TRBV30	CAWNRPGNRYGYTF	TGTGCCTGGAACCGACCCGGGAATCGTTATGGCTACACCTTC
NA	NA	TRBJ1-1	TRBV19	CASSGDFGTEAFF	TGTGCCAGTAGTGGGGACTTTGGGACTGAAGCTTTCTTT
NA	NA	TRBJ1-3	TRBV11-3	CASSFELSSGNTIYF	TGTGCCAGCAGCTTCGAGTTAAGCTCTGGAAACACCATATATTTT
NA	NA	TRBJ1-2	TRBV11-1	CASSLESLHYGYTF	TGTGCCAGCAGCTTAGAAAGCCTTCATTATGGCTACACCTTC
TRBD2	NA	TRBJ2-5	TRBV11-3	CASSHIIGGDQETQYF	TGTGCCAGCAGCCACATTATCGGGGGGGATCAAGAGACCCAGTACTTC
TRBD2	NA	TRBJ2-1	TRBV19	CASSTRTSAHNEQFF	TGTGCCAGTAGTACCCGGACTAGCGCCCACAATGAGCAGTTCTTC
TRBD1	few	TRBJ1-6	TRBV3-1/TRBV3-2	CASSHPSRGSGYNSPLHF	TGTGCCAGCAGCCACCCCTCCAGGGGGAGCGGCTATAATTCACCCCTCCACTTT
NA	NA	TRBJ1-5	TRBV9	CASSGGDGNQPQHF	TGTGCCAGCAGCGGGGGGGATGGCAATCAGCCCCAGCATTTT
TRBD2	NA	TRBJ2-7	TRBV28	CASSPSGRPDYYEQYF	TGTGCCAGCAGTCCCAGCGGGAGGCCCGACTATTACGAGCAGTACTTC
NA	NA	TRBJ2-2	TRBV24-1	CATSDLQGRKLFF	TGTGCCACCAGTGATTTGCAGGGTCGGAAGCTGTTTTTT
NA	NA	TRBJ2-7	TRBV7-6	CASSSTVHEQYF	TGTGCCAGCAGCTCCACGGTCCACGAGCAGTACTTC
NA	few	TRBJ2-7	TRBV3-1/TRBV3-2	CASSQGLAISYEQYF	TGTGCCAGCAGCCAAGGGTTAGCCATCTCCTACGAGCAGTACTTC
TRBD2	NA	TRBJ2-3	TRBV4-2	CASSPTVGGEGLFGDTQYF	TGTGCCAGCAGCCCTACGGTCGGGGGGGAGGGACTATTCGGAGATACGCAGTATTTT
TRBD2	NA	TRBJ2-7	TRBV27	CASSRTSEEQYF	TGTGCCAGCAGTAGGACTAGCGAGGAGCAGTACTTC
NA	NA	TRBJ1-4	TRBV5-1	CASSLEGLNEKLFF	TGCGCCAGCAGCCTAGAAGGCCTTAATGAAAAACTGTTTTTT
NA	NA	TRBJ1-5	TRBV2	CASSEVEVSNQPQHF	TGTGCCAGCAGTGAGGTGGAGGTCAGCAATCAGCCCCAGCATTTT
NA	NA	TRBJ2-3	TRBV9	CASSVDRDTQYF	TGTGCCAGCAGCGTAGATCGGGATACGCAGTATTTT
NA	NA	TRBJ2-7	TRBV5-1	CASTEPGAAYEQYF	TGCGCCAGCACTGAACCAGGGGCCGCCTACGAGCAGTACTTC
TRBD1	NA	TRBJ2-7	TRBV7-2	CASLEGTGLTYEQYF	TGTGCCAGCTTAGAGGGGACAGGGTTAACCTACGAGCAGTACTTC
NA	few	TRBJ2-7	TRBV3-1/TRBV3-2	CASGLAYEQYF	TGTGCCAGCGGCTTGGCCTACGAGCAGTACTTC
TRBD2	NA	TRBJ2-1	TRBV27	CASSLSWRETHNEQFF	TGTGCCAGCAGTTTATCGTGGCGGGAGACTCACAATGAGCAGTTCTTC
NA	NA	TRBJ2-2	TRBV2	CASSRQVTTGELFF	TGTGCCAGCAGTAGGCAGGTTACCACCGGGGAGCTGTTTTTT
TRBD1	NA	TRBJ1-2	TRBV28	CASSGQGNYGYTF	TGTGCCAGCAGTGGACAGGGAAACTATGGCTACACCTTC
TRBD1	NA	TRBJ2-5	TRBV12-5	CASGTGQGKQTQYF	TGTGCTAGTGGTACGGGACAGGGAAAACAGACCCAGTACTTC
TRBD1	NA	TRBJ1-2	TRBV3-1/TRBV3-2	CASSQDPWTGPYGYTF	TGTGCCAGCAGCCAAGACCCCTGGACAGGGCCCTATGGCTACACCTTC
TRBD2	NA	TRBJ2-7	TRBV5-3	CARSYGTSGPASYEQYF	TGTGCCAGAAGCTACGGGACTAGCGGGCCCGCCTCCTACGAGCAGTACTTC
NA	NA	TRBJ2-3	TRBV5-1	CASSLTGGVADTQYF	TGCGCCAGCAGCTTGACAGGGGGGGTTGCAGATACGCAGTATTTT
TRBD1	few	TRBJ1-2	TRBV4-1	CASSQGTGVGYTF	TGCGCCAGCAGCCAAGGGACAGGGGTAGGCTACACCTTC
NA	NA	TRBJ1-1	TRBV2	CASSGQAGYTEAFF	TGTGCCAGCAGTGGCCAAGCGGGGTACACTGAAGCTTTCTTT
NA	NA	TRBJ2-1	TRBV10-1	CASSGTEGNEQFF	TGCGCCAGCAGTGGGACAGAGGGGAATGAGCAGTTCTTC
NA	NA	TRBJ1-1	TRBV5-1	CASSFRGKNTEAFF	TGCGCCAGCAGCTTCAGGGGTAAGAACACTGAAGCTTTCTTT
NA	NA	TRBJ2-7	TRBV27	CASSLLGGEQYF	TGTGCCAGCAGTTTATTGGGGGGCGAGCAGTACTTC
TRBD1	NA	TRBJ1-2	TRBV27	CASSSPGQGYGYTF	TGTGCCAGCAGTTCACCGGGACAGGGTTATGGCTACACCTTC
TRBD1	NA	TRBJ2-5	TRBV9	CASSVRQGVGSETQYF	TGTGCCAGCAGCGTCCGACAGGGGGTAGGCTCGGAGACCCAGTACTTC
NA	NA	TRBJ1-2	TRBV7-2	CASSPHMTGVYGYTF	TGTGCCAGCAGCCCCCATATGACAGGTGTTTATGGCTACACCTTC
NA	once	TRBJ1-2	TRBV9	CASSSYPRAGNGYTF	TGTGCCAGCAGCTCCTACCCCCGGGCAGGGAATGGCTACACCTTC
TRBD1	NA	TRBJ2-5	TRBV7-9	CASSSVQGRTGTQYF	TGTGCCAGCAGCTCCGTACAGGGGCGTACGGGGACCCAGTACTTC
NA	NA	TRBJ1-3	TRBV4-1	CASSQDPDSGNTIYF	TGCGCCAGCAGCCAAGATCCAGACTCTGGAAACACCATATATTTT
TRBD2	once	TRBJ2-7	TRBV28	CASSFPGTSGRRPGEQYF	TGTGCCAGCAGTTTCCCAGGGACTAGCGGGAGGAGACCGGGCGAGCAGTACTTC
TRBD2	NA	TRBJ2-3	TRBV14	CASGTSGFDTDTQYF	TGTGCCAGCGGGACTAGCGGCTTCGACACAGATACGCAGTATTTT
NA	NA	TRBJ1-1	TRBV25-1	CASSAHRNTEAFF	TGTGCCAGCAGTGCACACAGGAACACTGAAGCTTTCTTT
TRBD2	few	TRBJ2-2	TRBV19	CATQVGGTYTGELFF	TGTGCCACCCAGGTGGGGGGGACGTACACCGGGGAGCTGTTTTTT
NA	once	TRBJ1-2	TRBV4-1	CASSQVRSGDYGYTF	TGCGCCAGCAGCCAAGTTCGGTCAGGGGACTATGGCTACACCTTC
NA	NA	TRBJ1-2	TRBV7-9	CASSPTGTNYGYTF	TGTGCCAGCAGCCCGACAGGTACAAACTATGGCTACACCTTC
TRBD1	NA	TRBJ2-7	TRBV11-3	CASSPLLVLRGRYEQYF	TGTGCCAGCAGCCCCCTCTTGGTTCTCAGGGGGCGATACGAGCAGTACTTC
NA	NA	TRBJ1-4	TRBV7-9	CASSLGSGFEEKLFF	TGTGCCAGCAGCTTAGGGTCAGGGTTCGAAGAAAAACTGTTTTTT
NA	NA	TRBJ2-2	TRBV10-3	CAISESQESNTGELFF	TGTGCCATCAGTGAGTCCCAGGAATCGAACACCGGGGAGCTGTTTTTT
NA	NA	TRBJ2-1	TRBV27	CASSRRGGKGNEQFF	TGTGCCAGCAGCCGAAGAGGGGGTAAGGGTAATGAGCAGTTCTTC
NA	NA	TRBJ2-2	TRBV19	CASSYGAGSTGELFF	TGTGCCAGTAGTTATGGGGCAGGGTCCACCGGGGAGCTGTTTTTT
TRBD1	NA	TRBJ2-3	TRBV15	CATSRDRGQEGQYF	TGTGCCACCAGCAGAGATCGGGGACAGGAGGGGCAGTATTTT
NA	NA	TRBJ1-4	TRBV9	CASAPRVGEKLFF	TGTGCCTCTGCCCCCAGGGTCGGAGAAAAACTGTTTTTT
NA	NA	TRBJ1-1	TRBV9	CASSVAGLNTEAFF	TGTGCCAGCAGCGTAGCAGGTCTGAACACTGAAGCTTTCTTT